These 10 T cell receptor beta chains originate from one sample sequenced in a study of T cell clonality in common variable immunodeficiency. This table comes from immunoSEQ multiplex PCR, and its TCRdb copy is limited to in-frame clones, with some not included. The sample has around 42,000 clones, none seen only once. Antigen specificity for these receptors is unknown. Notes on the study in general: Common variable immunodeficiency TCR beta sequences reportedly had fewer deletions and N-nucleotide insertions.

The sample comprised peripheral blood mononuclear cells. Receptors originate from a human donor with common variable immunodeficiency.

Turning to this clone: Read coverage stops 3 residues before the CDR3 terminus; the germline J gene supplies the remainder. The rearrangement joins TRBV7-9 to TRBJ1-2, with a weak D call TRBD1 (6 bases). The V gene's germline CDR1 is SEHNR and CDR2 FQNEAQ (reference sequence). The V and J ends lost 6 bases and 6 bases respectively, with 17 bases between them. The CDR3 has 14 residues. CDR3 protein: CASSSSGANHGYTF. The CDR3 bases that were read are TGTGCCAGCAGTTCTTCAGGGGCCAACCATGGC.

This clone was detected only a few times. The read ends 3 residues before the CDR3 terminus; that terminus is restored from the germline J gene. This sequence joins TRBV6-1 and TRBJ2-3; TRBD2 matches at 7 bases. This CDR3 is 15 amino acids long. CDR1 and CDR2 (germline): MNHNS, SASEGT. Trimming cost V 4 bases and J 0 bases; bases outside gene matches: 4. The sequenced CDR3 bases are TGTGCCAGCAGTGCTTGGGGGGGAAGCACAGATACG. It codes for CASSAWGGSTDT. The entire CDR3 is CASSAWGGSTDTQYF.

This clone was counted many times. The CDR3 end falls 3 residues outside the read, so it is completed with the germline J gene. The V and J genes are TRBV20-1 and TRBJ1-6, with TRBD1 identical over 7 bases. The CDR3 is 15 residues long. V shed 2 bases and J 7 bases; nucleotides not matched to a gene: 8. Germline-derived CDR1 and CDR2 are DFQATT and SNEGSKA (reference sequence). Partial CDR3 DNA: TGCAGTGCTAGAAAGACCGGGACAGTCAATTCACCC. The encoded protein is CSARKTGTVNSP. The complete CDR3 reads CSARKTGTVNSPLHF.

In its sample, this clone was seen many times. The read ends 3 residues early relative to the CDR3; the germline J gene fills the gap. The genes are TRBV18 and TRBJ2-1, with 10 positions matching TRBD1. The CDR3 contains 16 residues. The germline V gene encodes CDR1 KGHSH and CDR2 LQKENI. Trimming removed 3 bases from V and 9 bases from J; junction bases left unmatched: 11. Incomplete CDR3 DNA: TGTGCCAGCTCACCGTTGCCCGGGACAGGGGCCGGTGAG. It is translated as CASSPLPGTGAGE. The whole CDR3 sequence reads CASSPLPGTGAGEQFF.

This clone was seen at least ten times. Sequencing ends 3 residues short of the CDR3 end; the germline J gene provides the rest. The V call is TRBV7-2, the J call TRBJ1-2; TRBD1 aligns across 10 bases. The V gene's germline CDR1 is SGHTA and CDR2 FQGNSA. With V trimmed by 1 base and J by 7 bases, 6 bases remained unmatched. The CDR3 is 15 amino acids. CDR3 DNA, as far as it was read: TGTGCCAGCAGCTTAGTGTACGGACAGGGGGGTGGC. Residues: CASSLVYGQGGG. The CDR3 as a whole reads CASSLVYGQGGGYTF.

This clone turned up a few times. The read finishes 3 residues shy of the CDR3 end, and the germline J gene is used to complete it. The chain uses TRBV6-1 and TRBJ1-1; no clear D gene. There are 14 residues in the CDR3. Per the germline V gene, CDR1 is MNHNS and CDR2 is SASEGT. Trimming left V 0 bases short and J 2 bases short, with 7 bases between. The CDR3 is CASSEAGRNTEAFF. The part of the CDR3 DNA that was read is TGTGCCAGCAGTGAAGCCGGTAGAAACACTGAA.

This clone appeared many times. The CDR3 is cut off 3 residues early in the read; its end comes from the germline J gene. The chain joins TRBV19 to TRBJ2-1; a possible D gene is TRBD2 (6 bases). V was cut by 6 bases and J by 8 bases, with 11 bases left in between. This CDR3 is 12 amino acids long. The germline CDR1 and CDR2 sequences are LNHDA and SQIVND (reference sequence). The CDR3 DNA, read in part, is TGTGCCAGTAGCTTTCCGGGGGATGAG. It yields the protein CASSFPGDE. The entire CDR3 sequence reads CASSFPGDEQFF.

Notes on this clone: The read finishes 3 residues shy of the CDR3 end, and the germline J gene is used to complete it. V is TRBV30 and J is TRBJ2-5, with D unresolved. V dropped 2 bases and J dropped 2 bases, with 12 bases sitting between them. This CDR3 contains 14 residues. Germline lookup yields CDR1 GTSNPN and CDR2 SVGIG (reference sequence). CDR3 DNA, as far as it was read: TGTGCCTGGAGTCAAGGGCTGTGGCAAGAGACC. It codes for CAWSQGLWQET. The full CDR3 sequence reads CAWSQGLWQETQYF. The entire variable domain, with the rest obtained from reference TRBV30 and TRBJ2-5, is as follows: SQTIHQWPATLVQPVGSPLSLECTVEGTSNPNLYWYRQAAGRGLQLLFYSVGIGQISSEVPQNLSASRPQDRQFILSSKKLLLSDSGFYLCAWSQGLWQETQYFGPGTRLLVL.

This clone was counted only a few times. CDR3 protein: CASSLAGVNEQFF. Incomplete CDR3 DNA: TGTGCCAGCAGCTTAGCAGGGGTCAATGAG. The chain carries TRBV7-9 and TRBJ2-1, with D tentatively TRBD1 (5 bases). The CDR3 end lies 3 residues beyond the end of the read and is filled in from the germline J gene. This CDR3 is built from 13 residues. V dropped 0 bases and J dropped 6 bases, with 6 bases sitting between them. CDR1 is SEHNR and CDR2 is FQNEAQ in the germline V gene (reference sequence).

As to this clone: The read stops 3 residues short of the end of the CDR3; the missing end is completed from the germline J gene. The V gene is TRBV7-9, the J gene TRBJ2-3; 7 bases agree with TRBD2. This CDR3 has 15 amino acids. Germline CDR1 reads SEHNR; CDR2 reads FQNEAQ (reference sequence). Trimming removed 5 bases from V and 5 bases from J; junction bases left unmatched: 10. This chain's CDR3 is CASSRMGGSGDTQYF. The CDR3 bases that were read are TGTGCCAGCAGCCGAATGGGCGGGAGTGGAGATACG.